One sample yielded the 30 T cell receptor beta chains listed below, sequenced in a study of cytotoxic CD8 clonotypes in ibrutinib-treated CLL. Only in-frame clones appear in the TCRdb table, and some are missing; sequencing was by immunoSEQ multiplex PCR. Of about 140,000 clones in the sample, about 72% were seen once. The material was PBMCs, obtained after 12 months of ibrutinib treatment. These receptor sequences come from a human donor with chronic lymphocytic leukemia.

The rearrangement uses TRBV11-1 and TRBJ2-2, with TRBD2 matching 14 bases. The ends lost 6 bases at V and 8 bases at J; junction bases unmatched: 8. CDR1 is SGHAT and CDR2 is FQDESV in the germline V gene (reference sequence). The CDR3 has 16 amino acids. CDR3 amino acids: CASRSGTSGSSGELFF. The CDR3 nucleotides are TGTGCCAGCAGGTCCGGGACTAGCGGGAGTTCAGGGGAGCTGTTTTTT.

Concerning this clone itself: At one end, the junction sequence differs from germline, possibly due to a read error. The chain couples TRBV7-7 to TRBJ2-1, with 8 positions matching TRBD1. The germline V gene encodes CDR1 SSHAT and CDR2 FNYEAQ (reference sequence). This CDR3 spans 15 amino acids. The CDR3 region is CASSSAGGLGNEQFF. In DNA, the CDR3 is TGTGCTAGCAGCTCTGCAGGGGGCCTGGGCAATGAGCAGTTCTTC.

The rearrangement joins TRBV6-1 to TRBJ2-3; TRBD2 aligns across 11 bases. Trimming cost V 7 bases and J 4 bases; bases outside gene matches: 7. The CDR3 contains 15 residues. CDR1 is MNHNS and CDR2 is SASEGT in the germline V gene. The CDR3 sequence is CASIMTSGAADTQYF. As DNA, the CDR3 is TGTGCCAGCATCATGACTAGCGGGGCGGCAGATACGCAGTATTTT.

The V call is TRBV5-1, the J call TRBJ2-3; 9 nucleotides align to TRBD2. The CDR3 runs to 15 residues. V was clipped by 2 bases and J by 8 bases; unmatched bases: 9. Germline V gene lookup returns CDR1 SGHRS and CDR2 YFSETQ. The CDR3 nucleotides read TGCGCCAGCAGCTTAGAACTAGCGGGCCCAGCTACGCAGTATTTT. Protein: CASSLELAGPATQYF.

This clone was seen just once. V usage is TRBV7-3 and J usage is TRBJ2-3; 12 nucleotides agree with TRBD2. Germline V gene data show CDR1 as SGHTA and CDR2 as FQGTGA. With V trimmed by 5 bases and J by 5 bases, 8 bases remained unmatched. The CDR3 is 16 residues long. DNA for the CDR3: TGTGCCAGCAGCCCGACTAGCGGGAGTCGGGGAGATACGCAGTATTTT. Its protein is CASSPTSGSRGDTQYF.

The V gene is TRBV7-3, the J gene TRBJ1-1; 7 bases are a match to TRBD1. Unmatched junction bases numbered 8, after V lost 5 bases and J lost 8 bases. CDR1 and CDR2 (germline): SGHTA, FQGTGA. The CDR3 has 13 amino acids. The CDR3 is CASSPGWGQEAFF. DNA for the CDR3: TGTGCCAGCAGCCCCGGCTGGGGACAGGAAGCTTTCTTT. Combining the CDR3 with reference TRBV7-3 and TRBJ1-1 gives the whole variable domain GAGVSQTPSNKVTEKGKYVELRCDPISGHTALYWYRQSLGQGPEFLIYFQGTGAADDSGLPNDRFFAVRPEGSVSTLKIQRTERGDSAVYLCASSPGWGQEAFFGQGTRLTVV.

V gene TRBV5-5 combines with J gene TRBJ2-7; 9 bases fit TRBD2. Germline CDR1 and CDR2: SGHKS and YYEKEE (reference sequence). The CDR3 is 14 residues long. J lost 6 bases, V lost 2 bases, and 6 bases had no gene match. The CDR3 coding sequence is TGTGCCAGCAGCTTCTGGACTAGCGTTGCCGAGCAGTACTTC. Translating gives CASSFWTSVAEQYF.

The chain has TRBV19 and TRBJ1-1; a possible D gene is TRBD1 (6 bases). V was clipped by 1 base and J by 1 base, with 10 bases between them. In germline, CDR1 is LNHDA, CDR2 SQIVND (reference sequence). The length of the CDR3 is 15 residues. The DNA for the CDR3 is TGTGCCAGTAGTATAGGTTCGACAGGGAACACTGAAGCTTTCTTT. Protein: CASSIGSTGNTEAFF.

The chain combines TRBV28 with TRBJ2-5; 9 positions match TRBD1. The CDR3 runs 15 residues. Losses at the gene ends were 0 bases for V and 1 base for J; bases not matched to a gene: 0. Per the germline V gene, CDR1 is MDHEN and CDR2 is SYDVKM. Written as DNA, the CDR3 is TGTGCCAGCAGTTTATGGGGACAGGGCCAAGAGACCCAGTACTTC. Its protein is CASSLWGQGQETQYF.

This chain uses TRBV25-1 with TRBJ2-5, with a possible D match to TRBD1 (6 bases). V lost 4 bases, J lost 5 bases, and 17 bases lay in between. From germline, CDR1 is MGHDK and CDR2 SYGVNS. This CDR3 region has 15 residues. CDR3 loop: CASSVLRGVPETQYF. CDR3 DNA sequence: TGTGCCAGCAGTGTCCTCAGGGGCGTCCCGGAGACCCAGTACTTC.

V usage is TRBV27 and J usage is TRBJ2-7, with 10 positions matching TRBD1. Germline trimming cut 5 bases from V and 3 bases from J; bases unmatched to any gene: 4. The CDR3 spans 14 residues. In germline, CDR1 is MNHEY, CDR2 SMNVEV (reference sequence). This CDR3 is CASSRGQGFYEQYF. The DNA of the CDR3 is TGTGCCAGCAGTAGGGGACAGGGGTTCTACGAGCAGTACTTC.

CDR3 DNA sequence: TGTGCCAGCTCAACAGACAGGGGGCCTGGTCAGCCCCAGCATTTT. As protein: CASSTDRGPGQPQHF. V is TRBV18 and J is TRBJ1-5; 10 bases align to TRBD1. This CDR3 comprises 15 residues. CDR1 is KGHSH and CDR2 is LQKENI in the germline V gene. The V gene end was trimmed by 5 bases and the J gene end by 6 bases; junction bases not matched to a gene: 7.

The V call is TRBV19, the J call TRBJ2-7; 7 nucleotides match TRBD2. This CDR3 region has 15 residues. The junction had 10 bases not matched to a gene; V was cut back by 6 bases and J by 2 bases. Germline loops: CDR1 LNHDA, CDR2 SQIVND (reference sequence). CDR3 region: CASSSPGRFTYEQYF. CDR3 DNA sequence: TGTGCCAGTAGCTCCCCCGGGAGGTTTACCTACGAGCAGTACTTC. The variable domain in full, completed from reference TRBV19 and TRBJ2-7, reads DGGITQSPKYLFRKEGQNVTLSCEQNLNHDAMYWYRQDPGQGLRLIYYSQIVNDFQKGDIAEGYSVSREKKESFPLTVTSAQKNPTAFYLCASSSPGRFTYEQYFGPGTRLTVT.

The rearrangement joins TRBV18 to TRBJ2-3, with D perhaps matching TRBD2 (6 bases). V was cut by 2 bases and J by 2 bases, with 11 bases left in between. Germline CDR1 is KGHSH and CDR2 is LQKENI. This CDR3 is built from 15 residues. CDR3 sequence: CASSPNGGTTDTQYF. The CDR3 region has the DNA TGTGCCAGCTCACCAAACGGGGGTACCACAGATACGCAGTATTTT.

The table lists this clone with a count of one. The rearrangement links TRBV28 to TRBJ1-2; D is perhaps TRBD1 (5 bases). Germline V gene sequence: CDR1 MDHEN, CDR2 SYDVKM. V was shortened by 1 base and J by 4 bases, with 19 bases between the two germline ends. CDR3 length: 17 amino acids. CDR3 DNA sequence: TGTGCCAGCAGTTTATCGGGGGGTGTACAGGCCTTCTATGGCTACACCTTC. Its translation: CASSLSGGVQAFYGYTF.

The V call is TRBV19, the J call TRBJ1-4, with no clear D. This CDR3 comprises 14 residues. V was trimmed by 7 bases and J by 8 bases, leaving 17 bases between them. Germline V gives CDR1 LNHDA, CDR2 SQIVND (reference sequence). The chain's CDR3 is CASIDWGAGEKLFF. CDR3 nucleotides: TGTGCCAGTATTGACTGGGGAGCGGGAGAAAAACTGTTTTTT.

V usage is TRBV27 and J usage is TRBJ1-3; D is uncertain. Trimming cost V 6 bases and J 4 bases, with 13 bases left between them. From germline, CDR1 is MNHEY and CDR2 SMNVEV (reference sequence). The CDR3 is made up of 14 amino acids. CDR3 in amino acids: CASSPGLGGNTIYF. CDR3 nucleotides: TGTGCCAGCAGCCCGGGGTTGGGCGGAAACACCATATATTTT.

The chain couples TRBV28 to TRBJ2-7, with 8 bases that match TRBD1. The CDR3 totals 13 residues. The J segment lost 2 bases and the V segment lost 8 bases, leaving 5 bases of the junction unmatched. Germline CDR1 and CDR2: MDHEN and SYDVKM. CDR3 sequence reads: CASLGQGAYEQYF. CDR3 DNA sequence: TGTGCCAGCTTAGGACAGGGAGCCTACGAGCAGTACTTC.

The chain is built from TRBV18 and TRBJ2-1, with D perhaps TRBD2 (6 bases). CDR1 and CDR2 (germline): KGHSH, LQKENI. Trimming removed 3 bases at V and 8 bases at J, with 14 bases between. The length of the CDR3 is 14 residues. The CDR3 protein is CASSPPLAWDEQFF. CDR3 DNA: TGTGCCAGCTCACCGCCTCTAGCGTGGGATGAGCAGTTCTTC.

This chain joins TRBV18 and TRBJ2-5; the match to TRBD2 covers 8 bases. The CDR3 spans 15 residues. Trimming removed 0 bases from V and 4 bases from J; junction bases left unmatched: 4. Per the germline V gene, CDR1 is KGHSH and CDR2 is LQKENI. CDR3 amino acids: CASSPPKAGAETQYF. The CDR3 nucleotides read TGTGCCAGCTCACCACCTAAAGCGGGAGCAGAGACCCAGTACTTC.

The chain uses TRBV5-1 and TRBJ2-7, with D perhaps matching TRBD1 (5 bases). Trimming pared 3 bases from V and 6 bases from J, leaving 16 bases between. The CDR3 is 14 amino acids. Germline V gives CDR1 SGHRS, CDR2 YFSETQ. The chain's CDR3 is CASSWDGASGEQYF. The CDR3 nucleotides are TGCGCCAGCAGCTGGGATGGGGCCTCCGGCGAGCAGTACTTC.

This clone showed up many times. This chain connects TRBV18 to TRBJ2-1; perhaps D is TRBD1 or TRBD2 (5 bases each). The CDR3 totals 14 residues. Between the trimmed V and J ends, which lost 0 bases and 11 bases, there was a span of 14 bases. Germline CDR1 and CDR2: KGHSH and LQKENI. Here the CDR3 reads CASSPPIGTDQQFF. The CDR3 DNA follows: TGTGCCAGCTCACCACCTATAGGGACCGACCAGCAGTTCTTC. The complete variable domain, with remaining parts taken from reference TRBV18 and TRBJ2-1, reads NAGVMQNPRHLVRRRGQEARLRCSPMKGHSHVYWYRQLPEEGLKFMVYLQKENIIDESGMPKERFSAEFPKEGPSILRIQQVVRGDSAAYFCASSPPIGTDQQFFGPGTRLTVL.

CDR3: CASSDGFSGNTIYF. CDR3 nucleotides: TGCGCCAGCAGCGACGGGTTTTCTGGAAACACCATATATTTT. The chain recombines TRBV10-2 with TRBJ1-3, with unresolved D. This CDR3 spans 14 amino acids. V was trimmed by 6 bases and J by 1 base, leaving 10 bases between them. The V gene's germline CDR1 is WSHSY and CDR2 SAAADI.

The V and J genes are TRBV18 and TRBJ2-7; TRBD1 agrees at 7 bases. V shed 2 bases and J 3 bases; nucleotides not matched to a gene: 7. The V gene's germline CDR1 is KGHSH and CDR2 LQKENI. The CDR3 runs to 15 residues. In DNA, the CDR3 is TGTGCCAGCTCACCAGTGACAGGGCCGGACTACGAGCAGTACTTC. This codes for CASSPVTGPDYEQYF.

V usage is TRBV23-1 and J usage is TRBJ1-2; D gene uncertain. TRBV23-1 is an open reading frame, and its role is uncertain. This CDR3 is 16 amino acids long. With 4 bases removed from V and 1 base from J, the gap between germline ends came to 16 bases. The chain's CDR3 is CASSLAGCLDNYGYTF. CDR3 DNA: TGCGCCAGCAGTCTGGCTGGGTGCCTCGATAACTATGGCTACACCTTC.

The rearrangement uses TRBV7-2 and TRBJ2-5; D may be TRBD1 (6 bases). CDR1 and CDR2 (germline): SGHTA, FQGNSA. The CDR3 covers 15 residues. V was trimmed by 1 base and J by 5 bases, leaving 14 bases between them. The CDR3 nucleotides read TGTGCCAGCAGCTTAGGTCCCGCGCAGGGGGAGACCCAGTACTTC. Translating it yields CASSLGPAQGETQYF.

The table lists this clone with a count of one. This CDR3 reads CASSLSTSGYEQYF. CDR3 nucleotides: TGTGCCAGCAGTTTATCAACTAGCGGCTACGAGCAGTACTTC. This rearrangement joins TRBV27 to TRBJ2-7; 8 nucleotides align to TRBD2. V shed 0 bases, J shed 3 bases, and the junction held 1 base outside the gene matches. This CDR3 comprises 14 residues. Per germline, CDR1 MNHEY and CDR2 SMNVEV (reference sequence).

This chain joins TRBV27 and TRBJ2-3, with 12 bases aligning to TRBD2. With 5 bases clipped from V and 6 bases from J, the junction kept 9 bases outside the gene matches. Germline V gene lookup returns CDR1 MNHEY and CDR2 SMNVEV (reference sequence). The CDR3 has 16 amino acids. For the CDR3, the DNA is TGTGCCAGCAGTACTAGCGGGGGGTTAGGGTTGGATACGCAGTATTTT. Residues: CASSTSGGLGLDTQYF.

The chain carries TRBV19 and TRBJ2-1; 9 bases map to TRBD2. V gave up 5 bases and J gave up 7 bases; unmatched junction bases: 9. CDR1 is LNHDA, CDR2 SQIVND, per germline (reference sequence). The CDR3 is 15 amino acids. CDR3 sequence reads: CASSVTGTSKNEQFF. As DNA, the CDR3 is TGTGCCAGTAGTGTGACCGGGACTAGCAAAAATGAGCAGTTCTTC.

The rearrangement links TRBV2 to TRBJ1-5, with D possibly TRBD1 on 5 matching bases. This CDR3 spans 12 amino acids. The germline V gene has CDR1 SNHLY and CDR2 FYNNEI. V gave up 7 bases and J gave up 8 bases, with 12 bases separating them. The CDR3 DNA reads TGTGCCAGCACCCCACCGACAGAGCCCCAGCATTTT. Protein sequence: CASTPPTEPQHF.